This TCR beta chain comes out of a study of identical twins. MiXCR, applied by TCRdb to the 5' RACE reads, yields one record per CDR3 protein. The sample has 690,000 or so distinct CDR3 sequences, 8.6% seen once. Germline loops: CDR1 SGHDN, CDR2 FVKESK. V was shortened by 2 bases and J by 7 bases, with 11 bases between the two germline ends. The CDR3 length is 14 residues. This clonotype was recorded a few times. Only healthy Caucasians were enrolled as donors. Separately, the same data were catalogued under a study of yellow fever vaccine responses in identical twins.

The genes are TRBV14 and TRBJ1-4; D is possibly TRBD1 (5 bases). The sequencing sample was made of PBMCs. This TCR came from a woman between 18 and 29 years old in good health. CDR3 nucleotides: TGTGCCAGCAGCCAAACTAGCGGGGCTGAAAAACTGTTTTTT. Translating gives CASSQTSGAEKLFF.